These T cell receptor beta chains were read from a single sample in a study of T cell changes during pregnancy in multiple sclerosis. Produced via immunoSEQ multiplex PCR; TCRdb's table is partial and in-frame only. The repertoire includes approximately 110,000 clones, roughly 92% of them detected once, and less than 4% sits in the top ten. The source material was peripheral blood, sampled after pregnancy. The source of these receptors is a female donor with multiple sclerosis, enrolled in a pregnancy study. CDR3s include the opening cysteine and the closing phenylalanine or tryptophan. D genes are given only for firm matches. The listing skips clone size in some rows; elsewhere it reads once, few, many or a size class.

d_gene,abundance,j_gene,v_gene,CDR3nt,CDR3aa
-,-,TRBJ2-3,TRBV6-5,TGTGCCAGCACTTTACAGGGCTCTAGCACAGATACGCAGTATTTT,CASTLQGSSTDTQYF
-,few,TRBJ1-1,TRBV7-9,TGTGCCAGCAGTTCGATAAGGACAGCCCACATGAACACTGAAGCTTTCTTT,CASSSIRTAHMNTEAFF
-,-,TRBJ2-7,TRBV7-2,TGTGCCAGCAGCTTACAGGGGACAAGCTACGAGCAGTACTTC,CASSLQGTSYEQYF
-,once,TRBJ1-1,TRBV18,TGTGCCAGCTCACCCAACGGGGACACTGAAGCTTTCTTT,CASSPNGDTEAFF
TRBD2,-,TRBJ2-7,TRBV5-4,TGTGCCAGCACTCTAGCGGGGGGCTCCTACGAGCAGTACTTC,CASTLAGGSYEQYF
-,-,TRBJ2-7,TRBV6-7,TGTGCCAGCAGTTACGGGCGCTACGAGCAGTACTTC,CASSYGRYEQYF
-,-,TRBJ2-3,TRBV5-6,TGTGCCAGCAGCTTGACGCAGGGAACTAGCACAGATACGCAGTATTTT,CASSLTQGTSTDTQYF
TRBD1,-,TRBJ1-4,TRBV4-2,TGTGCCAGCAGCCAAGAAAGGCCAGGGGGTAATGAAAAACTGTTTTTT,CASSQERPGGNEKLFF
-,-,TRBJ2-1,TRBV27,TGTGCCAGCAGTATCCTGAGCTCCTACAATGAGCAGTTCTTC,CASSILSSYNEQFF
-,-,TRBJ1-1,TRBV1,TGCACCAGCAGCCGTCAGGTTCAGATTCCCATGAACACTGAAGCTTTCTTT,CTSSRQVQIPMNTEAFF
-,-,TRBJ1-3,TRBV4-2,TGTGCCAGCAGCCAAGATCTAGGGGCAGGGGATGACACCATATATTTT,CASSQDLGAGDDTIYF
TRBD1,-,TRBJ2-7,TRBV6-5,TGTGCCAGCAGTTACCGAGACAGGGGCTACGAGCAGTACTTC,CASSYRDRGYEQYF
TRBD2,-,TRBJ2-5,TRBV15,TGTGCCACCAGCGGAAATAGCGGGGGGCCTAACGAGACCCAGTACTTC,CATSGNSGGPNETQYF
-,once,TRBJ1-3,TRBV19,TGTGCCAGTAGTATCCCCCAGGGCTCTGGAAACACCATATATTTT,CASSIPQGSGNTIYF
-,-,TRBJ2-3,TRBV11-2,TGTGCCAGCAGCCCCCTCAGCGGTCCAGATACGCAGTATTTT,CASSPLSGPDTQYF
-,-,TRBJ1-5,TRBV7-9,TGTGCCAGCAGCTTAGGAAAGGGGACATCCATTGGGCCCCAGCATTTT,CASSLGKGTSIGPQHF
-,-,TRBJ2-5,TRBV14,TGTGCCAGCAGCCAAGAGGCCCCCAGGGGCTCGGAGACCCAGTACTTC,CASSQEAPRGSETQYF
-,-,TRBJ1-4,TRBV11-2,TGTGCCAGCAGCTTCGGCAGGGGCCCTGAAAAACTGTTTTTT,CASSFGRGPEKLFF
-,-,TRBJ2-3,TRBV10-2,TGCGCCAGCAGTGAGGGGAGAGGGGATACGCAGTATTTT,CASSEGRGDTQYF
TRBD1,-,TRBJ1-1,TRBV19,TGTGCCAGTAGTATCTTCGGGACAGGAAAGACTGAAGCTTTCTTT,CASSIFGTGKTEAFF
-,-,TRBJ2-1,TRBV19,TGTGCCACCGGTTACAATGAGCAGTTCTTC,CATGYNEQFF
TRBD1,-,TRBJ1-1,TRBV15,TGTGCCACCCTCCGGGGCAGGGGGGCCACTGAAGCTTTCTTT,CATLRGRGATEAFF
-,-,TRBJ1-1,TRBV10-3,TGTGCCATCAGCCCGTCCCAGGGGCGGACTGAAGCTTTCTTT,CAISPSQGRTEAFF
TRBD1,-,TRBJ2-7,TRBV7-8,TGTGCCAGCAGCTTAGGATTTGGACAGGGAATCTACGAGCAGTACTTC,CASSLGFGQGIYEQYF
-,-,TRBJ2-3,TRBV5-1,TGCGCCAGCAGCTTGTTGGCTAGATTCACAGATACGCAGTATTTT,CASSLLARFTDTQYF
TRBD1,-,TRBJ2-1,TRBV6-5,TGTGCCAGCAGTACCGACAGGGGGCGGCAGTTCTTC,CASSTDRGRQFF
-,-,TRBJ1-2,TRBV27,TGTGCCAGCAGTTTATCGAAGCAGGAGGGCCTCTATGGCTACACCTTC,CASSLSKQEGLYGYTF
-,-,TRBJ1-1,TRBV5-6,TGTGCCAGCAATCTGGAGCGGAGCACTGAAGCTTTCTTT,CASNLERSTEAFF
-,-,TRBJ2-7,TRBV11-1,TGTGCCAGCAGCTTCGGACAGTACTACGAGCAGTACTTC,CASSFGQYYEQYF
TRBD2,-,TRBJ2-2,TRBV9,TGTGCCAGCAGCGGACGACTAGCGGGGGCCCCAGCCGGGGAGCTGTTTTTT,CASSGRLAGAPAGELFF
TRBD1,-,TRBJ1-5,TRBV18,TGTGCCAGCTCACCACGGGACGGGACAGGGGGGACGCCCCAGCATTTT,CASSPRDGTGGTPQHF
TRBD1,-,TRBJ1-1,TRBV29-1,TGCAGCGTTGACCAGGGGGGAATGAACACTGAAGCTTTCTTT,CSVDQGGMNTEAFF
-,-,TRBJ1-2,TRBV19,TGTGCCAGTAGTACTACCAAGGACACGAACTATGGCTACACCTTC,CASSTTKDTNYGYTF
-,-,TRBJ2-1,TRBV19,TGTGCCAGTAGTATAGTCGAGGAGGGCGATGAGCAGTTCTTC,CASSIVEEGDEQFF
TRBD1,-,TRBJ2-2,TRBV7-3,TGTGCCAGCAGCTTAGCTCCGGGACAGGGGATGAGCGGGGAGCTGTTTTTT,CASSLAPGQGMSGELFF
TRBD1,-,TRBJ1-4,TRBV6-6,TGTGCCAGCAGTATGACAGGGACTGGCGAAAAACTGTTTTTT,CASSMTGTGEKLFF
TRBD1,-,TRBJ1-2,TRBV29-1,TGCAGCGTTGATTCTGGACAGGGGAATAACTATGGCTACACCTTC,CSVDSGQGNNYGYTF
-,-,TRBJ1-2,TRBV4-1,TGCGCCAGCAGCCAAGTTGGGGCGAGTGGCTACACCTTC,CASSQVGASGYTF
TRBD2,-,TRBJ2-3,TRBV5-1,TGCGCCAGCAGCTTGAAACTAGCGGACCTCACAGATACGCAGTATTTT,CASSLKLADLTDTQYF
-,-,TRBJ1-5,TRBV5-4,TGTGCCAGCAGCCCAGGGGTCGATCAGCCCCAGCATTTT,CASSPGVDQPQHF
-,-,TRBJ1-6,TRBV7-6,TGTGCCAGAGGCCCACCAGAGCCCGGTATGGGAGAACGCTCCTATAATTCACCCCTCCACTTT,CARGPPEPGMGERSYNSPLHF